This T cell receptor beta chain was obtained from a study of T-cell reconstitution after alpha-beta-depleted transplantation in children. The TCRbeta library was prepared with unique molecular identifiers. TCRdb fed the PCR reads into MiXCR, producing one record per CDR3 protein. The table shows a few hundred thousand distinct CDR3 sequences, with 25% to 30% occurring only once. Concerning this clonotype itself: As yet, its antigen is unknown.

Study-wide results and limits: Reportedly, only several hundred clones from non-depleted graft cells drove alpha-beta T-cell counts at about two months. The high TCRbeta diversity at day 60 in some patients came from surviving recipient T cells and thymic progenitors. Newly made T cells mostly supplied T-cell counts and diversity one year after transplant.

This CDR3 comprises 13 residues. Germline V gene data show CDR1 as SGHNT and CDR2 as YENEEA. V lost 2 bases, J lost 11 bases, and 6 bases stayed unmatched. The sequence was obtained from a boy younger than two with Wiskott-Aldrich syndrome, due to receive a stem cell transplant. The sample was PBMCs, taken before TCRalphabeta/CD19-depleted stem cell transplant. The chain has TRBV11-3 and TRBJ2-1; TRBD1 matches at 7 bases. The CDR3 sequence is CASSLTGVKKQFF. CDR3 in DNA: TGTGCCAGCAGCTTAACAGGGGTCAAGAAGCAGTTCTTC.